A single sample gave rise to the 30 T cell receptor beta chains below, sequenced in a study of T cell responses to AZD1222 COVID-19 vaccine. This table comes from immunoSEQ multiplex PCR, and its TCRdb copy is limited to in-frame clones, with some not included. The profile covers about 150,000 clones, with less than 90% appearing a single time and approximately 7.2% taken by the ten largest. The sequencing here drew on peripheral blood, taken after recovery from COVID-19. Receptor source: an adult who had recovered from COVID-19.

V gene TRBV7-2 combines with J gene TRBJ1-2; D not certain. Germline CDR1 and CDR2: SGHTA and FQGNSA. V was trimmed by 4 bases and J by 2 bases, leaving 14 bases between them. This CDR3 has 15 amino acids. As DNA, the CDR3 is TGTGCCAGCAGCTACAACCTCGGAGGGAACTATGGCTACACCTTC. This translates into CASSYNLGGNYGYTF.

This sequence joins TRBV5-1 and TRBJ2-1; 8 positions match TRBD2. The length of the CDR3 is 15 residues. The junction had 7 bases not matched to a gene; V was cut back by 4 bases and J by 4 bases. The germline V gene encodes CDR1 SGHRS and CDR2 YFSETQ. The CDR3 sequence: CASSPTSGLYNEQFF. CDR3 sequence (DNA): TGCGCCAGCAGCCCCACTAGCGGCCTGTACAATGAGCAGTTCTTC.

The J gene is TRBJ2-1, the V gene TRBV5-1, with 13 nucleotides matching TRBD2. CDR3 length: 16 residues. After removal of 4 bases from V and 10 bases from J, the junction contained 11 bases not matched to a gene. CDR1 and CDR2 (germline): SGHRS, YFSETQ. CDR3 sequence reads: CASSPRGGTSGVEQFF. In DNA, the CDR3 is TGCGCCAGCAGCCCCCGGGGGGGGACTAGCGGGGTCGAGCAGTTCTTC.

The chain carries TRBV18 and TRBJ2-5; 13 nucleotides match TRBD2. Trimming took 6 bases from V and 5 from J; bases not matched to a gene: 3. The CDR3 loop spans 14 amino acids. Germline CDR1 reads KGHSH; CDR2 reads LQKENI. CDR3 coding DNA: TGTGCCAGCTCTGGGACTAGCGGGACCGAGACCCAGTACTTC. Amino acids: CASSGTSGTETQYF.

The rearrangement links TRBV7-3 to TRBJ1-1, with 8 bases fitting TRBD1. V was clipped by 5 bases and J by 10 bases; unmatched bases: 6. Germline V gene sequence: CDR1 SGHTA, CDR2 FQGTGA. The CDR3 loop spans 12 amino acids. The CDR3 DNA follows: TGTGCCAGCAGCCTTACAGGGGGTATAGCTTTCTTT. Its protein is CASSLTGGIAFF. Variable domain in full (rest from reference TRBV7-3 and TRBJ1-1): GAGVSQTPSNKVTEKGKYVELRCDPISGHTALYWYRQSLGQGPEFLIYFQGTGAADDSGLPNDRFFAVRPEGSVSTLKIQRTERGDSAVYLCASSLTGGIAFFGQGTRLTVV.

This chain connects TRBV28 to TRBJ1-4, with D possibly being TRBD1 (6 bases). The CDR3 spans 14 residues. Germline assignment: CDR1 MDHEN and CDR2 SYDVKM. Trimming took 6 bases from V and 6 from J, leaving 14 bases between them. CDR3 region: CASRNRAGDEKLFF. The CDR3 coding sequence is TGTGCCAGCAGAAACAGGGCGGGTGATGAAAAACTGTTTTTT.

The chain employs TRBV6-1 and TRBJ2-7, with TRBD1 matching over 7 bases. With V trimmed by 2 bases and J by 0 bases, 10 bases remained unmatched. In germline, CDR1 is MNHNS, CDR2 SASEGT. This CDR3 region has 17 residues. The CDR3 sequence: CASSERRTGWSSYEQYF. The CDR3 DNA reads TGTGCCAGCAGTGAAAGACGGACAGGCTGGAGCTCCTACGAGCAGTACTTC.

This chain links TRBV5-4 with TRBJ1-4, with TRBD1 matching 10 bases. The J segment lost 8 bases and the V segment lost 0 bases, leaving 7 bases of the junction unmatched. CDR1 SGHNT and CDR2 YYREEE come from the germline V gene (reference sequence). This CDR3 spans 16 amino acids. The DNA of the CDR3 is TGTGCCAGCAGCTTGGACCGGACAGGGGGTTCCGAAAAACTGTTTTTT. Translation gives CASSLDRTGGSEKLFF. The entire variable domain, with the rest obtained from reference TRBV5-4 and TRBJ1-4, is as follows: ETGVTQSPTHLIKTRGQQVTLRCSSQSGHNTVSWYQQALGQGPQFIFQYYREEENGRGNFPPRFSGLQFPNYSSELNVNALELDDSALYLCASSLDRTGGSEKLFFGSGTQLSVL.

This clone was seen only once. The chain recombines TRBV5-4 with TRBJ2-1, with 7 nucleotides matching TRBD2. Germline lookup yields CDR1 SGHNT and CDR2 YYREEE (reference sequence). The CDR3 totals 17 residues. Losses at the gene ends were 3 bases for V and 4 bases for J; bases not matched to a gene: 13. The CDR3 region is CASSSGGSGNSYNEQFF. CDR3 bases: TGTGCCAGCAGCTCCGGGGGGAGCGGAAACTCATACAATGAGCAGTTCTTC.

CDR3 sequence reads: CASSRGLAGESDTQYF. In DNA, the CDR3 is TGCGCCAGCAGCCGGGGACTAGCGGGAGAATCAGATACGCAGTATTTT. The rearrangement links TRBV5-1 to TRBJ2-3; 14 bases line up with TRBD2. From germline, CDR1 is SGHRS and CDR2 YFSETQ. J was trimmed by 4 bases and V by 4 bases; bases with no gene match: 5. The CDR3 has 16 amino acids.

V gene TRBV3-1 (or the pseudogene TRBV3-2) combines with J gene TRBJ1-3; possibly TRBD1 for D (5 bases). V dropped 0 bases and J dropped 1 base, with 10 bases sitting between them. This CDR3 has 16 residues. The germline gives CDR1 LGHDT, CDR2 YNNKEL (reference sequence). The CDR3 reads CASSQDGGVSGNTIYF. The CDR3 DNA reads TGTGCCAGCAGCCAAGATGGGGGGGTGTCTGGAAACACCATATATTTT.

This chain connects TRBV5-1 to TRBJ2-7, with 7 bases aligning to TRBD1. Germline V gene lookup returns CDR1 SGHRS and CDR2 YFSETQ. The CDR3 consists of 13 residues. The junction had 4 bases not matched to a gene; V was cut back by 1 base and J by 6 bases. CDR3 protein: CASSLPGTAEQYF. The CDR3 coding sequence is TGCGCCAGCAGCTTGCCCGGGACAGCCGAGCAGTACTTC.

The chain employs TRBV15 and TRBJ2-2; D ambiguous. The germline V gene has CDR1 LNHNV and CDR2 YYDKDF (reference sequence). This CDR3 spans 15 amino acids. Between the trimmed V and J ends, which lost 0 bases and 4 bases, there was a span of 9 bases. DNA for the CDR3: TGTGCCACCAGCAGAGAATCGCGTGGCACCGGGGAGCTGTTTTTT. This codes for CATSRESRGTGELFF.

This chain connects TRBV6-5 to TRBJ1-4; D call uncertain. CDR1 and CDR2 (germline): MNHEY, SVGAGI. Trimming stripped 2 bases from V and 7 bases from J, with 8 bases between. The CDR3 has 13 amino acids. The CDR3 region has the DNA TGTGCCAGCAGTTACCTTGGCAGTGAAAAACTGTTTTTT. Protein product: CASSYLGSEKLFF.

This chain links TRBV7-2 with TRBJ1-2, with 9 bases fitting TRBD1. After removal of 2 bases from V and 7 bases from J, the junction contained 5 bases not matched to a gene. Germline V gene lookup returns CDR1 SGHTA and CDR2 FQGNSA. The CDR3 has 14 residues. The CDR3 reads CASSLTQGAGGYTF. The CDR3 coding sequence is TGTGCCAGCAGCTTAACACAGGGGGCTGGTGGCTACACCTTC.

The chain joins TRBV5-1 to TRBJ2-5; weak D call: TRBD2 (6 bases). The CDR3 has 14 residues. Looked up from germline, CDR1 is SGHRS and CDR2 is YFSETQ. The V end lost 3 bases, the J end lost 5 bases, and 14 bases lay between the germline ends. The CDR3 bases are TGCGCCAGCAGCTCCCTGGAGGGGTGGGAGACCCAGTACTTC. Its translation is CASSSLEGWETQYF.

The chain links TRBV7-2 to TRBJ2-2, with D unresolved. V was clipped by 5 bases and J by 0 bases, with 13 bases between them. Per germline, CDR1 SGHTA and CDR2 FQGNSA. The CDR3 contains 16 residues. CDR3 residues: CASSHPGFANTGELFF. CDR3 bases: TGTGCCAGCAGCCATCCAGGATTCGCGAACACCGGGGAGCTGTTTTTT.

The rearrangement uses TRBV5-4 and TRBJ2-1; a weak D match, TRBD2 (6 bases). V was clipped by 4 bases and J by 4 bases, with 15 bases between them. Germline V gene sequence: CDR1 SGHNT, CDR2 YYREEE (reference sequence). The CDR3 loop spans 15 amino acids. As DNA, the CDR3 is TGTGCCAGCAGCCTGGCTGGGAGCGGGTACAATGAGCAGTTCTTC. Encoded protein: CASSLAGSGYNEQFF.

The gene calls are TRBV24-1 and TRBJ2-3; either TRBD1 or TRBD2 may fit D (5 bases each). The CDR3 is 13 residues long. Germline V lookup: CDR1 KGHDR, CDR2 SFDVKD. Between the trimmed V and J ends, which lost 1 base and 10 bases, there was a span of 11 bases. The CDR3 DNA is TGTGCCACCAGTGATTTCCGGGGCAGTCCGCAGTATTTT. Encoded protein: CATSDFRGSPQYF.

The CDR3 DNA is TGTGCCAGCAGAGGGACTAGCGGGGGGTACCCCTACGAGCAGTACTTC. Translation: CASRGTSGGYPYEQYF. The rearrangement uses TRBV2 and TRBJ2-7; 15 bases are shared with TRBD2. This CDR3 region has 16 residues. The germline CDR1 and CDR2 sequences are SNHLY and FYNNEI. V lost 6 bases and J lost 2; bases outside the gene matches: 5.

The chain uses TRBV5-1 and TRBJ2-2; tentative D call: TRBD1 (5 bases). Trimming stripped 0 bases from V and 0 bases from J, with 15 bases between. This CDR3 region has 18 residues. Germline V gene data show CDR1 as SGHRS and CDR2 as YFSETQ. The CDR3, as DNA: TGCGCCAGCAGCTTGGCCATACGTGGGGCCGCGAACACCGGGGAGCTGTTTTTT. It translates to CASSLAIRGAANTGELFF.

This clone was picked up one time. This sequence joins TRBV18 and TRBJ2-1; D is perhaps TRBD2 (6 bases). The CDR3 covers 15 residues. In germline, CDR1 is KGHSH, CDR2 LQKENI. V was shortened by 2 bases and J by 0 bases, with 8 bases between the two germline ends. Written as DNA, the CDR3 is TGTGCCAGCTCACCAATCGGGAGCTCCTACAATGAGCAGTTCTTC. Translating it yields CASSPIGSSYNEQFF. Variable domain in full (rest from reference TRBV18 and TRBJ2-1): NAGVMQNPRHLVRRRGQEARLRCSPMKGHSHVYWYRQLPEEGLKFMVYLQKENIIDESGMPKERFSAEFPKEGPSILRIQQVVRGDSAAYFCASSPIGSSYNEQFFGPGTRLTVL.

The chain has TRBV12-3 or TRBV12-4 and TRBJ1-5; D ambiguous. V was trimmed by 4 bases and J by 11 bases, leaving 12 bases between them. The CDR3 length is 12 residues. CDR3 DNA sequence: TGTGCCAGCAGTTCTTGGACTGCAGCCCAGCATTTT. It encodes CASSSWTAAQHF.

The rearrangement joins TRBV7-9 to TRBJ2-3; D is ambiguous. The V and J ends lost 5 bases and 0 bases respectively, with 6 bases between them. Germline V CDR1 and CDR2: SEHNR, FQNEAQ (reference sequence). This CDR3 spans 13 amino acids. In nucleotides, the CDR3 is TGTGCCAGCAGCGTTGACAGCACAGATACGCAGTATTTT. Its protein is CASSVDSTDTQYF. Full variable domain (outside the CDR3, taken from reference TRBV7-9 and TRBJ2-3): DTGVSQNPRHKITKRGQNVTFRCDPISEHNRLYWYRQTLGQGPEFLTYFQNEAQLEKSRLLSDRFSAERPKGSFSTLEIQRTEQGDSAMYLCASSVDSTDTQYFGPGTRLTVL.

The rearrangement joins TRBV11-3 to TRBJ2-5, with a possible D match to TRBD1 (6 bases). The V gene lost 0 bases and the J gene lost 5 bases, with 7 bases spanning the gap. The CDR3 is made up of 13 amino acids. From germline, CDR1 is SGHNT and CDR2 YENEEA. This CDR3 is CASSLDQGETQYF. The CDR3, as DNA: TGTGCCAGCAGCTTAGATCAGGGGGAGACCCAGTACTTC. Variable domain in full (rest from reference TRBV11-3 and TRBJ2-5): EAGVVQSPRYKIIEKKQPVAFWCNPISGHNTLYWYLQNLGQGPELLIRYENEEAVDDSQLPKDRFSAERLKGVDSTLKIQPAELGDSAVYLCASSLDQGETQYFGPGTRLLVL.

This rearrangement joins TRBV5-5 to TRBJ1-1; D perhaps matches TRBD1 (5 bases). This CDR3 is built from 15 residues. Germline loops: CDR1 SGHKS, CDR2 YYEKEE (reference sequence). The V gene lost 5 bases and the J gene lost 0 bases, with 14 bases spanning the gap. CDR3 DNA: TGTGCCAGCAGTAAGGGGCGGCCAATGAACACTGAAGCTTTCTTT. Amino acid sequence: CASSKGRPMNTEAFF.

V and J are TRBV4-3 and TRBJ1-2; possible D gene TRBD1, 5 bases. V dropped 4 bases and J dropped 4 bases, with 16 bases sitting between them. CDR3 length: 15 residues. Germline V gene lookup returns CDR1 LGHNA and CDR2 YSLEER. The CDR3 loop reads CASSREPRDFYGYTF. CDR3 nucleotide sequence: TGCGCCAGCAGCCGAGAGCCCAGGGATTTCTATGGCTACACCTTC.

The chain is built from TRBV10-3 and TRBJ2-3; 7 positions match TRBD2. J lost 5 bases, V lost 2 bases, and 10 bases had no gene match. Per the germline V gene, CDR1 is ENHRY and CDR2 is SYGVKD. CDR3 length: 16 amino acids. CDR3 amino acids: CAISEMERDMLDTQYF. The CDR3 nucleotides are TGTGCCATCAGTGAGATGGAGCGGGATATGTTAGATACGCAGTATTTT.

The V call is TRBV5-4, the J call TRBJ2-2; 9 bases are a match to TRBD2. Trimming removed 0 bases from V and 5 bases from J; junction bases left unmatched: 14. CDR1 is SGHNT, CDR2 YYREEE, per germline (reference sequence). There are 19 residues in the CDR3. The chain's CDR3 is CASSLGNCGGARGTGELFF. Here the CDR3 DNA reads TGTGCCAGCAGCTTGGGGAACTGCGGGGGGGCCAGGGGTACCGGGGAGCTGTTTTTT.

The chain combines TRBV9 with TRBJ1-5; weak D call: TRBD1 (5 bases). The CDR3 runs to 18 residues. The V end was cut by 0 bases, the J end by 10 bases, with 26 bases between. Germline V lookup: CDR1 SGDLS, CDR2 YYNGEE. DNA for the CDR3: TGTGCCAGCAGCGTAGTCCCCCAGGGACCCTTAACTCATAGACCCCAGCATTTT. Translated: CASSVVPQGPLTHRPQHF. The full variable domain, its missing parts supplied by reference TRBV9 and TRBJ1-5, is DSGVTQTPKHLITATGQRVTLRCSPRSGDLSVYWYQQSLDQGLQFLIQYYNGEERAKGNILERFSAQQFPDLHSELNLSSLELGDSALYFCASSVVPQGPLTHRPQHFGDGTRLSIL.